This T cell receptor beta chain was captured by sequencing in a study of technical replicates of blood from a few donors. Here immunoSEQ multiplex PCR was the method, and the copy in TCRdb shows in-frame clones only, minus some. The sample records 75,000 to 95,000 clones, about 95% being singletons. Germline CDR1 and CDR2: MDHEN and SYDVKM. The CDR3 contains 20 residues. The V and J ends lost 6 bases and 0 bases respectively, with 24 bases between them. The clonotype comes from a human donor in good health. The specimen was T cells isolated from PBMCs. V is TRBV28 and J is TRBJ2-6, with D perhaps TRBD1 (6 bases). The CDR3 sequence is CASRPIVRDTEGSGANVLTF. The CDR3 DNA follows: TGTGCCAGCAGGCCCATAGTCCGGGACACCGAAGGCTCTGGGGCCAACGTCCTGACTTTC.